The clone carrying this TCR beta chain was recorded many times. Germline V gene lookup returns CDR1 MNHNS and CDR2 SASEGT. The CDR3 runs to 16 residues. The ends lost 4 bases at V and 5 bases at J; junction bases unmatched: 13. The template, about 550 ng total RNA, yielded TCR beta cDNA made with a constant-region primer. Construction of TCR beta libraries relied on three successive nested multiplex PCR rounds employing slightly modified ARM-PCR. With TRBV1-TRBV30 forward primers and a C-beta reverse primer, the first two PCR rounds were run for roughly 10 cycles each. TCRdb fed the multiplex PCR reads into MiXCR, producing one record per CDR3 protein. The sample yields about 350,000 distinct CDR3 sequences, approximately 65% seen once. This entry is derived from a study of tumor-infiltrating lymphocytes in primary liver carcinoma. They got blood RNA out of unsorted whole blood and also pulled out germline DNA.

The sequence was obtained from a man aged 40-49 years with primary liver carcinoma and hepatitis B virus infection. The V gene is TRBV6-1, the J gene TRBJ2-7; 8 bases match TRBD2. The sample comprised peripheral blood. The CDR3 sequence: CASSARGVAGLHEQYF. The CDR3, as DNA: TGTGCCAGCAGTGCTCGTGGGGTAGCGGGACTTCACGAGCAGTACTTC.